There are a few counts of the clone carrying this T cell receptor beta chain. These data originate in a study of blood T cell repertoires in COVID-19. This CDR3 is 16 amino acids long. The junction had 6 bases not matched to a gene; V was cut back by 3 bases and J by 5 bases. Per the germline V gene, CDR1 is MDHEN and CDR2 is SYDVKM. Clones were sequenced by immunoSEQ multiplex PCR, and TCRdb holds only the in-frame ones, with some missing. This table holds approximately 100,000 clones, around 85% found once. The chain is built from TRBV28 and TRBJ2-7, with TRBD2 identical over 14 bases. The receptor comes from a human donor in a cohort sampled during active COVID-19. The specimen was peripheral blood. CDR3 nucleotides: TGTGCCAGCAGTTTGCGACTAGCGGGAGGGCGGCACGAGCAGTACTTC. It codes for CASSLRLAGGRHEQYF.